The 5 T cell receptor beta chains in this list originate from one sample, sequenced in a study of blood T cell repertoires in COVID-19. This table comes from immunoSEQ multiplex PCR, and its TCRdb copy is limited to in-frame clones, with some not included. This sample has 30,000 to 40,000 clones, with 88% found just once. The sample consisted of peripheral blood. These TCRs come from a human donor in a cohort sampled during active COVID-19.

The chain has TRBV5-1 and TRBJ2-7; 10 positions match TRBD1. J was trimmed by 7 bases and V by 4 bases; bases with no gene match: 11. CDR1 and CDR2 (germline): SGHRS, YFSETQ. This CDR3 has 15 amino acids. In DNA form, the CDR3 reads TGCGCCAGCAGCCCGAGGACAGGGGGAACTCGTGAGCAGTACTTC. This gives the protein CASSPRTGGTREQYF.

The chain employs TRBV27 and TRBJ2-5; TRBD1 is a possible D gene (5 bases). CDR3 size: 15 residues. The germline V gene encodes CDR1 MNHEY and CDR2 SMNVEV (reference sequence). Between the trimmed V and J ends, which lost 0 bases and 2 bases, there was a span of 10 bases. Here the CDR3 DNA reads TGTGCCAGCAGTTTATCGGGGCTCCGGCAAGAGACCCAGTACTTC. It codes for CASSLSGLRQETQYF.

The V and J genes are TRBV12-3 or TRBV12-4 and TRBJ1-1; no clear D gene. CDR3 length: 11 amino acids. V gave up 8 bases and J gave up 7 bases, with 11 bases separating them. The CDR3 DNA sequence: TGTGCCAGCCAATCATACTATGAAGCTTTCTTT. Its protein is CASQSYYEAFF.

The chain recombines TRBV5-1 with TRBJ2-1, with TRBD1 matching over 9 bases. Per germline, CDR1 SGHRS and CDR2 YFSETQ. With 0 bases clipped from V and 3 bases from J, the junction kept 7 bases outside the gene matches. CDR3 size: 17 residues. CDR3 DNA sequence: TGCGCCAGCAGCTTGGGGAGGTGGGACAGGGACTACAATGAGCAGTTCTTC. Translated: CASSLGRWDRDYNEQFF. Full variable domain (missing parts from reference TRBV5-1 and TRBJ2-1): KAGVTQTPRYLIKTRGQQVTLSCSPISGHRSVSWYQQTPGQGLQFLFEYFSETQRNKGNFPGRFSGRQFSNSRSEMNVSTLELGDSALYLCASSLGRWDRDYNEQFFGPGTRLTVL.

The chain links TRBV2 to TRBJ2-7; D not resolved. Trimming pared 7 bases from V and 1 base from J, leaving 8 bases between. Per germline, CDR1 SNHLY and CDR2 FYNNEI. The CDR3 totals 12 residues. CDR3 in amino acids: CASMGTSYEQYF. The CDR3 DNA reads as TGTGCCAGCATGGGCACATCCTACGAGCAGTACTTC.